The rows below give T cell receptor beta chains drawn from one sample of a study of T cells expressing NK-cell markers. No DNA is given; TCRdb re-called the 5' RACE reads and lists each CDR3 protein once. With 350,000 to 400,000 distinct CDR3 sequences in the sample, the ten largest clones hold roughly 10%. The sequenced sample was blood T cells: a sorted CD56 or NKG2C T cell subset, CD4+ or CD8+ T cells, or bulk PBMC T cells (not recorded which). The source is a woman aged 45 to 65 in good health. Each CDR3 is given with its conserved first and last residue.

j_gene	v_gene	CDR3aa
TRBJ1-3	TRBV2	CASTQRTGFGSGNTIYF
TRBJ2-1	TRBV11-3	CASSRRADEQFF
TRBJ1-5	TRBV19	CASSIVYNSNQPQHF
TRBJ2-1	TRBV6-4	CASSLISSYNEQFF
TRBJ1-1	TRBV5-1	CASSLVSGHEAFF
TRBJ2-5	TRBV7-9	CASSSPRVGQETQYF
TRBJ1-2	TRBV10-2	CASSSTGSNYGYTF
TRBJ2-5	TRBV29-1	CSSRREIEETQYF
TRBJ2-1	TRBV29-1	CSVKPITGLAGGNEQFF
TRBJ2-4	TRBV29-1	CSVVKNEKNIQYF
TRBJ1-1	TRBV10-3	CATVDVVGTEAFF
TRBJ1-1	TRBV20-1	CSARETGGNTEAFF
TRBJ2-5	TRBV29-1	CSARGQGKETQYF
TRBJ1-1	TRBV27	CASSFGGTGYVNTEAFF
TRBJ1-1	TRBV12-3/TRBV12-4	CASSSFSRTEAFF
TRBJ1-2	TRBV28	CASSLSGTDYYGYTF
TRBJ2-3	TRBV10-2	CASSPVGASTDTQYF
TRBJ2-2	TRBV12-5	CASGPPQGAPGELFF
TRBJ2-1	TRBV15	CATSGQGITYNEQFF
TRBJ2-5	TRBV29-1	CSVGGAGGETQYF
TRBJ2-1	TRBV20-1	CSARDWTSLSNEQFF
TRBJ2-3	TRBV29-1	CSVVSGATDTQYF
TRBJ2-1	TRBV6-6	CASREGTSGRADEQFF
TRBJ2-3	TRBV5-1	CASSSGLAETDTQYF
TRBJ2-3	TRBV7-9	CASLSDRALDTQYF
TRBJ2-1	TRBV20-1	CSARSPSGNYEQFF
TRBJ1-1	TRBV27	CASSFRGTEAFF
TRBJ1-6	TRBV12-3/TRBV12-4	CASSLAGGRNSPLHF
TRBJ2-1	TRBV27	CASSPAVSYNEQFF
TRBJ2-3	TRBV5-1	CASSPLTRDTQYF
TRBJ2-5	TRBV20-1	CSAKEPGGPKETQYF
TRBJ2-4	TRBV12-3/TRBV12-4	CASSLRLADTKNIQYF
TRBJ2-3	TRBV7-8	CASSVLARDTQYF
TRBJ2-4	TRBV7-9	CASSHDRPPENIQYF
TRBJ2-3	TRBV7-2	CASSLDGRGEGDTQYF
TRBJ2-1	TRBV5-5	CASSPGTSPGREQFF
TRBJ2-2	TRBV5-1	CASRLPSSENTGELFF
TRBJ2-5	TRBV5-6	CASSSDVGTGTQYF
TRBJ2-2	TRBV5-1	CASSLVVATGELFF
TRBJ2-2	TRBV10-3	CATRAGGLAGELFF
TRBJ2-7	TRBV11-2	CASSLAGRGHPDHEQYF
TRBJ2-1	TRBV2	CASLTILNEQFF
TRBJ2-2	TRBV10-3	CAISEGLAVTGELFF
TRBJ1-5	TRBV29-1	CSVRGTGLGQPQHF
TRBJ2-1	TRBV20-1	CSARLAGPNEQFF
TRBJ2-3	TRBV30	CAWSVGVYGDTQYF
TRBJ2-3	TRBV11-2	CASSLRAGGLIPDTQYF
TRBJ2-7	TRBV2	CASTRTYEQYF
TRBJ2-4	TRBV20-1	CSASPQGGGDIQYF
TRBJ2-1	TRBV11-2	CASSLGLAGAYNEQFF
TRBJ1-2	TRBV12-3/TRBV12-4	CASTRVGGWEGYTF